The subject of this entry is one T cell receptor (beta chain). Its antigen is unidentified. These data originate in a study of identical twins. Using its own MiXCR run on the 5' RACE reads, TCRdb lists one record per CDR3 protein. The data show about 570,000 distinct CDR3 sequences, with nearly 10% seen just once and 2.5% to 3.5% held by the top ten. The CDR3 consists of 15 residues. Trimming pared 0 bases from V and 2 bases from J, leaving 11 bases between. Germline V gene data show CDR1 as LGHNA and CDR2 as YNFKEQ. Overall study findings and caveats: The same donors were not followed; conclusions instead depended on cross-sectional statistical analysis.

The same specimen was also included in a second study, on yellow fever vaccine responses in identical twins. That paper states: Twins' vaccine T cell response reportedly gave the appearance of partial convergence and partial personalization.

This sequence joins TRBV4-2 and TRBJ2-7, with a tentative D call TRBD1 (6 bases). This receptor was taken from a woman aged 18 to 35 in good health. The source material was PBMCs. The CDR3 sequence: CASSQETGLTYEQYF. CDR3 sequence (DNA): TGTGCCAGCAGCCAAGAAACAGGGCTGACCTACGAGCAGTACTTC.